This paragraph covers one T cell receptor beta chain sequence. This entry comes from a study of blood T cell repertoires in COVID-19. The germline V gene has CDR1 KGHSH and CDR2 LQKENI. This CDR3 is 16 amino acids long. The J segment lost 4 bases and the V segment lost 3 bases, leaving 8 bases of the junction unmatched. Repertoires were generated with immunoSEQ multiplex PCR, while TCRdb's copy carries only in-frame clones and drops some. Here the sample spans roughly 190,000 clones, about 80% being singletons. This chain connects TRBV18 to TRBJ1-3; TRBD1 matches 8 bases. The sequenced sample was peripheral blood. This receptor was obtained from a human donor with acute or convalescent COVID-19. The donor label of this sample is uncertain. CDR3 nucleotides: TGTGCCAGCTCACCGACAGGGGTACCAAGGGGAAACACCATATATTTT. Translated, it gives CASSPTGVPRGNTIYF.